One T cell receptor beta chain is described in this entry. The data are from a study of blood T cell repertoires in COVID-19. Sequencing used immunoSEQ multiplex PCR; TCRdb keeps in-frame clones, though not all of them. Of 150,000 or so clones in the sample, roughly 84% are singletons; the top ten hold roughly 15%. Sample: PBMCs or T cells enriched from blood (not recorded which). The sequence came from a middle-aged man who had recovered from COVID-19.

CDR3 nucleotide sequence: TGTGCCAGCAGTGAAGAAGAGACAGGGGGCAATGAGCAGTTCTTC. Translation: CASSEEETGGNEQFF. The genes are TRBV6-1 and TRBJ2-1; TRBD1 agrees at 9 bases. After removal of 1 base from V and 6 bases from J, the junction contained 4 bases not matched to a gene. This CDR3 region has 15 residues. Germline lookup yields CDR1 MNHNS and CDR2 SASEGT.